In this sample, the clone carrying this TCR beta chain turned up a few times. The antigen is unknown. This entry is derived from a study of T cell repertoires in cytomegalovirus infection. Study as a whole: Use of recently identified HLA-C-restricted and well-studied HLA-B-restricted CMV epitopes was part of the study.

TCRdb reprocessed the reads via MiXCR and lists one record per CDR3 protein. The repertoire holds about 52,000 distinct CDR3 sequences, with around 20% as singletons. Germline loops: CDR1 SEHNR, CDR2 FQNEAQ (reference sequence). There are 14 residues in the CDR3. V was clipped by 5 bases and J by 5 bases, with 13 bases between them. The chain joins TRBV7-9 to TRBJ1-5; D not resolved. This clonotype originated in a human donor in good health (CMV status not recorded). Some clones in this sample may be carry-over from other donors' samples. The material sequenced was CD8+ T cells from cultured PBMCs, taken from culture after CMV antigen stimulation. The CDR3 protein is CASSPKGWDQPQHF. The DNA of the CDR3 is TGTGCCAGCAGCCCCAAGGGTTGGGATCAGCCCCAGCATTTT.